These 20 T cell receptor beta chains came from one sample sequenced in a study of STAT3 mutations in large granular lymphocyte leukemia. Study-level results: In T-cell large granular lymphocyte leukemia, about half of patients showed multiple immunodominant subclonotypes.

TCRdb's table, derived via immunoSEQ multiplex PCR, lists solely in-frame clones and lacks some. The sample yields about 8,400 clones, roughly 91% seen once. The antigens these receptors bind are not known. Sequencing input: peripheral blood mononuclear cells. The receptor set was obtained from a man aged 45-60 years with T-cell large granular lymphocyte leukemia. Some clones in this sample may be carry-over from other donors' samples.

The rearrangement links TRBV14 to TRBJ1-1, with a tentative D call TRBD1 (5 bases). From germline, CDR1 is SGHDN and CDR2 FVKESK. Trimming took 1 base from V and 5 from J, leaving 11 bases between them. The CDR3 totals 14 residues. CDR3 protein: CASSQVGGRTEAFF. CDR3 DNA sequence: TGTGCCAGCAGCCAAGTGGGGGGTAGGACTGAAGCTTTCTTT.

This rearrangement joins TRBV30 to TRBJ1-1, with a possible D match to TRBD1 (6 bases). The CDR3 loop spans 14 amino acids. Trimming left V 2 bases short and J 4 bases short, with 14 bases between. Per germline, CDR1 GTSNPN and CDR2 SVGIG (reference sequence). CDR3 DNA sequence: TGTGCCTGGAGTCTAACAGGGCGACTCACTGAAGCTTTCTTT. Protein: CAWSLTGRLTEAFF.

The CDR3 protein is CASSPWDASYEQYF. The CDR3 nucleotides read TGTGCCAGCAGCCCCTGGGACGCCTCCTACGAGCAGTACTTC. V gene TRBV7-9 combines with J gene TRBJ2-7; the D gene could be TRBD1 or TRBD2 (5 bases each). Germline CDR1 is SEHNR and CDR2 is FQNEAQ (reference sequence). The CDR3 spans 14 residues. V was shortened by 5 bases and J by 0 bases, with 11 bases between the two germline ends.

This clone has only one observation. This chain connects TRBV1 to TRBJ2-7; TRBD2, as called in the table, went unchecked against the DNA. TRBV1 constitutes a pseudogene. The CDR3 spans 20 residues. CDR3 protein: CTSSQLPAPPGTSDPYEQYF. CDR3 nucleotide sequence: TGCACCAGCAGCCAACTACCTGCCCCGCCCGGGACTAGCGACCCCTACGAGCAGTACTTC.

V usage is TRBV28 and J usage is TRBJ2-7; D is unclear. CDR1 and CDR2 from the germline V gene are MDHEN and SYDVKM. The CDR3 is made up of 12 amino acids. Trimming stripped 5 bases from V and 2 bases from J, with 7 bases between. The CDR3 DNA follows: TGTGCCAGCAGTACACCTACCTACGAGCAGTACTTC. It encodes CASSTPTYEQYF.

The chain is built from TRBV27 and TRBJ2-3, with D possibly being TRBD1 (5 bases). The CDR3 extends over 15 amino acids. V lost 4 bases and J 0 bases, leaving 11 bases between the germline ends. The germline gives CDR1 MNHEY, CDR2 SMNVEV (reference sequence). Here the CDR3 reads CASSSGLFSTDTQYF. The CDR3 bases are TGTGCCAGCAGTTCAGGGTTATTTAGCACAGATACGCAGTATTTT.

The chain has TRBV19 and TRBJ2-5, with TRBD1 matching 8 bases. The length of the CDR3 is 14 residues. CDR1 LNHDA and CDR2 SQIVND come from the germline V gene (reference sequence). The junction had 9 bases not matched to a gene; V was cut back by 5 bases and J by 7 bases. CDR3: CASSPSQGAGTQYF. As DNA, the CDR3 is TGTGCCAGTAGTCCCTCTCAGGGGGCGGGGACCCAGTACTTC.

The chain recombines TRBV19 with TRBJ1-1, with D possibly being TRBD1 (5 bases). This CDR3 comprises 14 residues. Germline V gene data show CDR1 as LNHDA and CDR2 as SQIVND (reference sequence). The V end was cut by 6 bases, the J end by 1 base, with 12 bases between. DNA of the CDR3: TGTGCCAGTAGACACCGCAGGGAGAACACTGAAGCTTTCTTT. Encoded protein: CASRHRRENTEAFF. Full variable domain (rest looked up from reference TRBV19 and TRBJ1-1): DGGITQSPKYLFRKEGQNVTLSCEQNLNHDAMYWYRQDPGQGLRLIYYSQIVNDFQKGDIAEGYSVSREKKESFPLTVTSAQKNPTAFYLCASRHRRENTEAFFGQGTRLTVV.

The J gene is TRBJ2-3, the V gene TRBV14, with D unclear. Per germline, CDR1 SGHDN and CDR2 FVKESK. The V gene lost 4 bases and the J gene lost 0 bases, with 14 bases spanning the gap. The CDR3 contains 16 residues. The CDR3 here is CASSLSFSQSTDTQYF. The CDR3 nucleotides read TGTGCCAGCAGCCTGTCCTTTAGTCAGAGCACAGATACGCAGTATTTT.

DNA for the CDR3: TGTGCCAGCAGCAGAGCGGCGGTCGGGATACATGAGCAGTTCTTC. It codes for CASSRAAVGIHEQFF. The rearrangement links TRBV2 to TRBJ2-1, with D possibly TRBD2 on 5 matching bases. This CDR3 has 15 residues. Germline CDR1 is SNHLY and CDR2 is FYNNEI. Trimming removed 6 bases at V and 8 bases at J, with 20 bases between.

The chain couples TRBV29-1 to TRBJ2-1; no definite D call. Trimming removed 3 bases from V and 10 bases from J, with 10 bases in between. This CDR3 has 11 amino acids. Looked up from germline, CDR1 is SQVTM and CDR2 is ANQGSEA. CDR3 nucleotides: TGCAGCGTTGATGGTAGGCTGGAGCAGTTCTTC. It translates to CSVDGRLEQFF.

This chain links TRBV12-5 with TRBJ2-5; a weak D match, TRBD1 (5 bases). CDR1 and CDR2 (germline): LGHNT, FRNRAP. V lost 3 bases and J lost 2, with 7 bases in between. The CDR3 is 13 amino acids. For the CDR3, the DNA is TGTGCTAGTGGTTTCAGGGCTCAAGAGACCCAGTACTTC. Translated, it gives CASGFRAQETQYF.

This clone was counted a single time. The V call is TRBV7-2, the J call TRBJ2-5, with D possibly being TRBD1 or TRBD2 (5 bases each). Germline CDR1 is SGHTA and CDR2 is FQGNSA. The germline V and J ends were trimmed by 0 bases and 5 bases, with 19 bases remaining between them. The CDR3 has 17 amino acids. DNA of the CDR3: TGTGCCAGCAGCTTAGCGGGGGTTAACAGGCGTCAGGAGACCCAGTACTTC. Translation: CASSLAGVNRRQETQYF.

The V and J genes are TRBV18 and TRBJ2-7, with D tentatively TRBD2 (5 bases). V lost 6 bases, J lost 7 bases, and 10 bases lay in between. CDR1 KGHSH and CDR2 LQKENI come from the germline V gene. CDR3 length: 11 residues. In DNA form, the CDR3 reads TGTGCCAGCTCGAGTGGGAGAGAGCAGTACTTC. Its translation: CASSSGREQYF.

The rearrangement joins TRBV19 to TRBJ2-3; 8 nucleotides align to TRBD2. The CDR3 runs to 13 residues. The V gene's germline CDR1 is LNHDA and CDR2 SQIVND (reference sequence). The trim removed 6 bases at V and 1 base at J, leaving 0 bases unmatched. The chain's CDR3 is CASRTSGTDTQYF. CDR3 nucleotides: TGTGCCAGTAGGACTAGCGGCACAGATACGCAGTATTTT. Supplemented by reference TRBV19 and TRBJ2-3, the full variable domain reads DGGITQSPKYLFRKEGQNVTLSCEQNLNHDAMYWYRQDPGQGLRLIYYSQIVNDFQKGDIAEGYSVSREKKESFPLTVTSAQKNPTAFYLCASRTSGTDTQYFGPGTRLTVL.

This chain connects TRBV6-4 to TRBJ1-1; tentative D call: TRBD1 (5 bases). This CDR3 has 14 amino acids. Germline V CDR1 and CDR2: MRHNA, SNTAGT. V was pared by 5 bases and J by 2 bases, with 12 bases between. This CDR3 is CASSPGAPNTEAFF. CDR3 bases: TGTGCCAGCAGTCCCGGGGCTCCAAACACTGAAGCTTTCTTT.

CDR3 amino acids: CASRSDFGTGGDEDYGYTF. CDR3 DNA: TGTGCCAGCAGAAGCGACTTTGGGACAGGGGGCGACGAGGACTATGGCTACACCTTC. The rearrangement links TRBV27 to TRBJ1-2; 12 nucleotides agree with TRBD1. The CDR3 covers 19 residues. From germline, CDR1 is MNHEY and CDR2 SMNVEV (reference sequence). Germline trimming cut 6 bases from V and 3 bases from J; bases unmatched to any gene: 17.

The J gene is TRBJ2-1, the V gene TRBV29-1; TRBD2 might be the D (6 bases). The CDR3 totals 16 residues. With 0 bases removed from V and 3 bases from J, the gap between germline ends came to 15 bases. Germline CDR1 reads SQVTM; CDR2 reads ANQGSEA. The CDR3 nucleotides are TGCAGCGTTGAAGATATTCCGGGAGCCCACTACAATGAGCAGTTCTTC. Translation: CSVEDIPGAHYNEQFF.

The chain has TRBV11-1 and TRBJ2-3; D remains ambiguous. Trimming shortened V by 2 bases and J by 1 base, and 4 bases separated the two germline ends. The V gene's germline CDR1 is SGHAT and CDR2 FQDESV (reference sequence). This CDR3 is built from 13 residues. The CDR3 here is CASSLQGTDTQYF. For the CDR3, the DNA is TGTGCCAGCAGCTTACAGGGCACAGATACGCAGTATTTT.

This clone was picked up a small number of times. CDR3 nucleotides: TGTGCCAGCAGTTACTTACAGGGGGCGGGTTGGCAGCCCCAGCATTTT. Translating gives CASSYLQGAGWQPQHF. This chain connects TRBV6-6 to TRBJ1-5, with 9 bases aligning to TRBD1. V was pared by 1 base and J by 7 bases, with 8 bases of the junction left unmatched. The germline V gene encodes CDR1 MNHNY and CDR2 SVGAGI (reference sequence). There are 16 residues in the CDR3.